This T cell receptor (beta chain) is from a study of shared clonotypes between healthy human individuals. Study overall: Donors had three CD4 naive, three CD4 memory, two CD8 naive and one CD8 memory plate apiece. General study findings and limits: It was observed that approximately 5% of naive CD4 clonotypes were shared across a few donors.

This was a deep-level run. The table came from immunoSEQ multiplex PCR; TCRdb's copy has only in-frame clones and leaves some out. The sample includes a few million clones, around 93% of them seen just once. About this clone: The antigen remains unidentified. This specimen includes other DNA sequences encoding the same CDR3.

Naive-designated CD8 cells lacked CD45RO, were positively enriched for CCR7, and omitted terminally differentiated effector memory CD45RA+ cells. Trimming took 5 bases from V and 2 from J, leaving 13 bases between them. Germline V gene sequence: CDR1 MNHEY, CDR2 SMNVEV (reference sequence). The CDR3 totals 14 residues. Sequences were obtained from naive CD8+ T cells from PBMCs. The receptor's source is a man in his late teens or twenties in good health. Some clones in this sample may be carry-over from other donors' samples. V gene TRBV27 combines with J gene TRBJ2-7; D is tentatively TRBD1 or TRBD2 (5 bases each). The CDR3 bases are TGTGCCAGCAGTCCCGGGACGGGACCCTACGAGCAGTACTTC. It specifies CASSPGTGPYEQYF.